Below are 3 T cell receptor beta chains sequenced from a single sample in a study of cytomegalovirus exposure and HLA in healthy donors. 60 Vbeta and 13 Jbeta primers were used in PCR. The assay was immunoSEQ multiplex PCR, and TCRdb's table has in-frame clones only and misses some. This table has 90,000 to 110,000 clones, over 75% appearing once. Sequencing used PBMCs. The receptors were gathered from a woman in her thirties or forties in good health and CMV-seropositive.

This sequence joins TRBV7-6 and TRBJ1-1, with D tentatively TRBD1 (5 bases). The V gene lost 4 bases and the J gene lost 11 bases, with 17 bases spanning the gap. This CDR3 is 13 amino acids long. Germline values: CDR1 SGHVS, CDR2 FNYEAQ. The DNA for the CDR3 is TGTGCCAGCAGCTCCCTTTCGGGACTCGAGGCTTTCTTT. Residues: CASSSLSGLEAFF.

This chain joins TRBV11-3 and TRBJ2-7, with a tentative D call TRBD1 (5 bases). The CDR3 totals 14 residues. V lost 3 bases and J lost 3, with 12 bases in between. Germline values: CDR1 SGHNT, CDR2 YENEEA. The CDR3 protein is CASSFYRLDYEQYF. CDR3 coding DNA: TGTGCCAGCAGCTTCTACAGGTTGGACTACGAGCAGTACTTC.

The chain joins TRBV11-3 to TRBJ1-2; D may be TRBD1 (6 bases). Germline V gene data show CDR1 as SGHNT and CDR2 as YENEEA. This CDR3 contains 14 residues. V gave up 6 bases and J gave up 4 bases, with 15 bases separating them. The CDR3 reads CASSHTGSLYGYTF. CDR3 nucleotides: TGTGCCAGCAGTCATACAGGGTCACTCTATGGCTACACCTTC.